These 13 T cell receptor beta chains were sequenced from one sample in a study of cytomegalovirus exposure and HLA in healthy donors. PCR involved 60 Vbeta and 13 Jbeta primers. The assay was immunoSEQ multiplex PCR, and TCRdb's table has in-frame clones only and misses some. The profile shows roughly 100,000 clones, roughly three quarters of them singletons. Sequencing input: PBMCs. These TCRs come from a woman aged 40 to 50 in good health and CMV-seronegative.

This clone has a single count. Other nucleotide sequences from this sample produce the same CDR3. J is TRBJ2-1 and V is TRBV29-1, with 7 bases aligning to TRBD1. The CDR3 is made up of 15 amino acids. Losses at the gene ends were 7 bases for V and 1 base for J; bases not matched to a gene: 10. Germline CDR1 is SQVTM and CDR2 is ANQGSEA. The CDR3 coding sequence is TGCAGCGCGAGACAGGGTCCTTCTTCCTACAATGAGCAGTTCTTC. It specifies CSARQGPSSYNEQFF.

The chain carries TRBV11-2 and TRBJ2-1; no reliable D call. V gave up 1 base and J gave up 2 bases, with 9 bases separating them. Per the germline V gene, CDR1 is SGHAT and CDR2 is FQNNGV. The CDR3 extends over 15 amino acids. CDR3 DNA: TGTGCCAGCAGCTTAGCGGGTTCGCCCTACAATGAGCAGTTCTTC. Amino acids: CASSLAGSPYNEQFF.

On this clone: One end of the junction is discordant with germline, which a read error may explain. The rearrangement joins TRBV2 to TRBJ1-1, with D perhaps TRBD1 (6 bases). The CDR3 spans 12 residues. Germline V gene data show CDR1 as SNHLY and CDR2 as FYNNEI. The CDR3, as DNA: TGTGCCAGCAGTGACCGGACGTGGGACAACCGTTTT. Its protein product is CASSDRTWDNRF.

The rearrangement joins TRBV5-4 to TRBJ1-2; 9 bases match TRBD1. Germline V gene sequence: CDR1 SGHNT, CDR2 YYREEE (reference sequence). This CDR3 is built from 14 residues. After removal of 2 bases from V and 7 bases from J, the junction contained 6 bases not matched to a gene. Here the CDR3 reads CASSFTGGESGYTF. The CDR3, as DNA: TGTGCCAGCAGCTTCACAGGGGGCGAAAGTGGCTACACCTTC.

CDR3 sequence (DNA): TGTGCCAGCAGCTTAGCCCGGGACAGGTACGAGCAGTACTTC. This translates into CASSLARDRYEQYF. The V and J genes are TRBV7-2 and TRBJ2-7; TRBD1 matches 8 bases. Per the germline V gene, CDR1 is SGHTA and CDR2 is FQGNSA. With 0 bases clipped from V and 4 bases from J, the junction kept 2 bases outside the gene matches. CDR3 size: 14 residues.

The V call is TRBV7-2, the J call TRBJ2-5; D unclear. Germline CDR1 and CDR2: SGHTA and FQGNSA. Trimming pared 5 bases from V and 5 bases from J, leaving 6 bases between. The CDR3 has 11 amino acids. CDR3 amino acids: CASSPLETQYF. The CDR3 DNA reads TGTGCCAGCAGCCCATTGGAGACCCAGTACTTC.

The chain joins TRBV30 to TRBJ2-7, with 7 nucleotides matching TRBD1. This CDR3 has 16 residues. Germline lookup yields CDR1 GTSNPN and CDR2 SVGIG (reference sequence). V shed 3 bases and J 4 bases; nucleotides not matched to a gene: 15. CDR3 protein: CAWRESSHRGKYEQYF. Written as DNA, the CDR3 is TGTGCCTGGAGAGAATCGTCTCACAGGGGTAAATACGAGCAGTACTTC.

The chain joins TRBV6-5 to TRBJ2-1; 11 bases are shared with TRBD2. This CDR3 has 15 residues. CDR1 is MNHEY, CDR2 SVGAGI, per germline. Unmatched junction bases numbered 3, after V lost 1 base and J lost 7 bases. CDR3 coding DNA: TGTGCCAGCAGTTACTTAGCGGGGGGGCGGAATGAGCAGTTCTTC. This translates into CASSYLAGGRNEQFF.

The rearrangement joins TRBV7-2 to TRBJ1-2, with 7 nucleotides matching TRBD1. CDR1 is SGHTA, CDR2 FQGNSA, per germline. V lost 5 bases and J lost 0; bases outside the gene matches: 6. CDR3 size: 15 residues. In DNA form, the CDR3 reads TGTGCCAGCAGCCCCAACCAGGGGGCTAACTATGGCTACACCTTC. It yields the protein CASSPNQGANYGYTF.

A single count supports this clone. In DNA, the CDR3 is TGTGCCAGCAGCTCCTTATCATTGTGGGGGGGGAACAATGAGCAGTTCTTC. Its translation is CASSSLSLWGGNNEQFF. V and J are TRBV11-1 and TRBJ2-1; 7 positions match TRBD2. The CDR3 extends over 17 amino acids. With 4 bases clipped from V and 5 bases from J, the junction kept 14 bases outside the gene matches. The germline CDR1 and CDR2 sequences are SGHAT and FQDESV (reference sequence).

The chain employs TRBV7-9 and TRBJ2-3; D is uncertain. Trimming left V 7 bases short and J 6 bases short, with 14 bases between. The CDR3 loop spans 13 amino acids. Germline assignment: CDR1 SEHNR and CDR2 FQNEAQ (reference sequence). The CDR3 protein is CASTPASGDTQYF. CDR3 DNA: TGTGCCAGCACCCCGGCCTCCGGGGATACGCAGTATTTT.

V gene TRBV9 combines with J gene TRBJ2-7; 7 bases map to TRBD2. This CDR3 spans 15 amino acids. Germline V gives CDR1 SGDLS, CDR2 YYNGEE. Trimming cost V 3 bases and J 0 bases; bases outside gene matches: 6. The CDR3 DNA follows: TGTGCCAGCAGCGAGGGGACTACGAGCTCCTACGAGCAGTACTTC. It codes for CASSEGTTSSYEQYF.

The chain employs TRBV18 and TRBJ2-7, with unresolved D. The V and J ends lost 3 bases and 0 bases respectively, with 3 bases between them. The CDR3 has 12 residues. Germline lookup yields CDR1 KGHSH and CDR2 LQKENI. CDR3 sequence (DNA): TGTGCCAGCTCACCTAGCTCCTACGAGCAGTACTTC. This codes for CASSPSSYEQYF.